This entry concerns a single T cell receptor beta chain. Per the authors' pipeline: For nucleated cells, counts were estimated from reference gene primer amplification. Using immunoSEQ multiplex PCR, the repertoire was profiled, and TCRdb retains in-frame clones only, with some absent. The DNA was the basis for D and trimming; V, J and clone size are from that table. Here the sample spans some 67,000 clones, approximately 90% being singletons. This sample is drawn from a study of blood T cell repertoires in COVID-19. The overall study: Samples came from the United States, Italy and Spain, spanning acute and convalescent COVID-19. Sample material is recorded as cDNA or gDNA derived from T cells, B-cell-depleted T cells, or PBMCs.

This clonotype originated in a woman aged 55-69 years with acute or convalescent COVID-19. The sample was peripheral blood.

The CDR3 here is CASSERGGRSDTQYF. As DNA, the CDR3 is TGTGCCAGCAGCGAGAGAGGCGGGAGATCAGATACGCAGTATTTT. The gene calls are TRBV3-1 (or the pseudogene TRBV3-2) and TRBJ2-3, with 7 bases fitting TRBD2. V shed 5 bases and J 4 bases; nucleotides not matched to a gene: 9. Germline-derived CDR1 and CDR2 are LGHDT and YNNKEL (reference sequence). The CDR3 totals 15 residues.